These T cell receptor beta chains were read from a single sample in a study of T cell responses to AZD1222 COVID-19 vaccine. Generated by immunoSEQ multiplex PCR, the TCRdb table keeps only in-frame clones and is missing some. This sample carries 80,000 to 100,000 clones, 75% to 90% of them seen once, and the ten largest clones take under 3%. The specimen comprised peripheral blood, sampled 28 days after the second AZD1222 dose. Receptor source: an adult who received the AZD1222 COVID-19 vaccine. Both conserved end residues are part of each CDR3. A D gene is named only where the DNA matches it firmly. Expanded clones get a size class; other rows say once, few or many, or leave the size out.

D | J | size | V | DNA | CDR3
NA | TRBJ2-7 | NA | TRBV29-1 | TGCAGCGTGGTCGGTACAGGGTCCTACGAGCAGTACTTC | CSVVGTGSYEQYF
NA | TRBJ2-1 | NA | TRBV7-9 | TGTGCCAGCAGCTTCCGGGGGGCACCCTCCTACAATGAGCAGTTCTTC | CASSFRGAPSYNEQFF
NA | TRBJ2-1 | NA | TRBV4-2 | TGTGCCAGCAGCCAAGCGTTAGCGGATTCAAATGAGCAGTTCTTC | CASSQALADSNEQFF
TRBD1 | TRBJ1-5 | NA | TRBV7-9 | TGTGCCAGCAGCCCCCTAGGGGGCGGTCAGCCCCAGCATTTT | CASSPLGGGQPQHF
NA | TRBJ2-7 | NA | TRBV6-1 | TGTGCCAGCAGTGAAGCTGTAGGGCACTCCTACGAGCAGTACTTC | CASSEAVGHSYEQYF
NA | TRBJ2-2 | NA | TRBV7-3 | TGTGCCAGCAGCATACAGAGCACCGGGGAGCTGTTTTTT | CASSIQSTGELFF
TRBD1 | TRBJ2-1 | NA | TRBV5-1 | TGCGCCAGCAGCTTGGACCCTCCTGGACAGGGCGCAAACAATGAGCAGTTCTTC | CASSLDPPGQGANNEQFF
NA | TRBJ2-5 | NA | TRBV27 | TGTGCCAGCAGCCCCCCTCAGCGGGAGACCCAGTACTTC | CASSPPQRETQYF
TRBD1 | TRBJ1-1 | NA | TRBV18 | TGTGCCAGCTCACCCTTGACAGGGGAGAACACTGAAGCTTTCTTT | CASSPLTGENTEAFF
NA | TRBJ2-7 | NA | TRBV7-8 | TGTGCCAGCAGCTTAGCCCATCCGGATTTCGCCTACGAGCAGTACTTC | CASSLAHPDFAYEQYF
NA | TRBJ1-1 | NA | TRBV5-1 | TGCGCCAGCAGCACCAGTGGGACTGAAGCTTTCTTT | CASSTSGTEAFF
NA | TRBJ2-5 | NA | TRBV11-2 | TGTGCCAGCAGCTTAGGAGAGACCCAGTACTTC | CASSLGETQYF
TRBD1 | TRBJ1-4 | NA | TRBV29-1 | TGCAGCGTTCACGACAGGGGCCTTAATGAAAAACTGTTTTTT | CSVHDRGLNEKLFF
NA | TRBJ1-1 | NA | TRBV12-3/TRBV12-4 | TGTGCCAGCAGTTTATTTTTCGGTGAAGCTTTCTTT | CASSLFFGEAFF
NA | TRBJ2-2 | NA | TRBV7-6 | TGTGCCACCCGGGGGACGAACACCGGGGAGCTGTTTTTT | CATRGTNTGELFF
NA | TRBJ1-3 | NA | TRBV2 | TGTGCCAGCAGTGTCGGCCCGGGAAACACCATATATTTT | CASSVGPGNTIYF
TRBD1 | TRBJ1-4 | NA | TRBV5-1 | TGCGCCAGCAGCATCGGGACAGTAAATGAAAAACTGTTTTTT | CASSIGTVNEKLFF
TRBD1 | TRBJ2-7 | NA | TRBV3-1/TRBV3-2 | TGTGCCAGCAGCCATCGAGGGGGCACCTACGAGCAGTACTTC | CASSHRGGTYEQYF
TRBD1 | TRBJ1-2 | NA | TRBV2 | TGTGCCAGCAGTGCGGGACAGGGGGACTATGGCTACACCTTC | CASSAGQGDYGYTF
NA | TRBJ1-1 | few | TRBV24-1 | TGTGCCACCAGTGATGCAGGGGACACTGAAGCTTTCTTT | CATSDAGDTEAFF
NA | TRBJ1-2 | NA | TRBV7-9 | TGTGCCAGCAGCCGAGCCGAATACCCTAACTATGGCTACACCTTC | CASSRAEYPNYGYTF
NA | TRBJ2-3 | NA | TRBV27 | TGTGCCAGCAGTCCGGGGACGGACTCCCAGGGGAGGACGCAGTATTTT | CASSPGTDSQGRTQYF
TRBD1 | TRBJ1-2 | NA | TRBV10-3 | TGTGCCATCAGTGAACAGGGGCAGAGCTATGGCTACACCTTC | CAISEQGQSYGYTF
NA | TRBJ2-1 | NA | TRBV19 | TGTGCCAGTAGTATTAACCCCCCTAGCTCCTACAATGAGCAGTTCTTC | CASSINPPSSYNEQFF
NA | TRBJ2-7 | NA | TRBV5-6 | TGTGCCAGCAGCTCGCCTACGAGGTACGAGCAGTACTTC | CASSSPTRYEQYF
TRBD1 | TRBJ1-2 | once | TRBV28 | TGTGCCAGCAGTACAGGGACAGTTTATGGCTACACCTTC | CASSTGTVYGYTF
NA | TRBJ1-5 | NA | TRBV2 | TGTGCCAGCACCTTTCAATATAGCAATCAGCCCCAGCATTTT | CASTFQYSNQPQHF
NA | TRBJ1-1 | NA | TRBV7-9 | TGTGCCAGCAGCTTGACGACAGGGAACACTGAAGCTTTCTTT | CASSLTTGNTEAFF
TRBD2 | TRBJ2-1 | NA | TRBV18 | TGTGCCAGTTCCCCCGAGGAGGGACTATACAATGAGCAGTTCTTC | CASSPEEGLYNEQFF
NA | TRBJ1-1 | NA | TRBV6-5 | TGTGCCAGCCGGAGGAACACTGAAGCTTTCTTT | CASRRNTEAFF
NA | TRBJ2-7 | NA | TRBV18 | TGTGCCAGCTCACGGCAGACCTACGAGCAGTACTTC | CASSRQTYEQYF
TRBD2 | TRBJ2-3 | NA | TRBV6-2/TRBV6-3 | TGTGCCAGCAGTTCACTGTTCCTAGCGGGGGGCACAGATACGCAGTATTTT | CASSSLFLAGGTDTQYF
NA | TRBJ1-6 | NA | TRBV28 | TGTGCCAGCAGTTTATGGGAGGGGTTCCTCCAGAGCTCCTATAATTCACCCCTCCACTTT | CASSLWEGFLQSSYNSPLHF
TRBD2 | TRBJ2-1 | NA | TRBV9 | TGTGCCAGCAGCGTGGCGCCGGGACTAGCGGGAGAGGGAAAGTTCTTC | CASSVAPGLAGEGKFF
TRBD2 | TRBJ2-1 | NA | TRBV5-1 | TGCGCCAGCAGCTTGGAGGGGACTAGTGGGTACAATGAGCAGTTCTTC | CASSLEGTSGYNEQFF
NA | TRBJ2-3 | NA | TRBV7-3 | TGTGCCAGCAGCTTAACTCCTAGCGTTAATACAGATACGCAGTATTTT | CASSLTPSVNTDTQYF
NA | TRBJ1-2 | NA | TRBV12-3/TRBV12-4 | TGTGCCAGCAGCCAGGGGAGTCACTATGGCTACACCTTC | CASSQGSHYGYTF
NA | TRBJ2-5 | once | TRBV9 | TGTGCCAGCAGCGTAGGCCTTATGAAAGAGACCCAGTACTTC | CASSVGLMKETQYF
NA | TRBJ1-4 | once | TRBV19 | TGTGCCAGTATCAAACATCGGGATTCCGGAAAACTGTTTTTT | CASIKHRDSGKLFF
NA | TRBJ2-1 | NA | TRBV7-2 | TGTGCCAGCAGCTCAAGCAGCGACAGCTCCTACAATGAGCAGTTCTTC | CASSSSSDSSYNEQFF
NA | TRBJ2-7 | once | TRBV6-5 | TGTGCCAGCAGCCCCCAGGGATTGACCTACGAGCAGTACTTC | CASSPQGLTYEQYF
TRBD2 | TRBJ2-3 | NA | TRBV20-1 | TGCAGTGCTAGTAGCGGGGGGGCGGATACGCAGTATTTT | CSASSGGADTQYF
NA | TRBJ1-2 | once | TRBV6-5 | TGTGCCAGCAGCTTGGGGGATAACTATGGCTACACCTTC | CASSLGDNYGYTF
TRBD1 | TRBJ1-2 | NA | TRBV6-5 | TGTGCCAGCAGCTGGACAGGGGGCTATGGCTACACCTTC | CASSWTGGYGYTF
NA | TRBJ1-4 | NA | TRBV2 | TGTGCCAGCGGAATTTCAGGGGTTCACGAAAAACTGTTTTTT | CASGISGVHEKLFF
NA | TRBJ1-1 | NA | TRBV3-1/TRBV3-2 | TGTGCCAGCAGCCAAGTAGGAGGGGCTAGCACTGAAGCTTTCTTT | CASSQVGGASTEAFF
TRBD1 | TRBJ1-4 | NA | TRBV5-1 | TGCGCCAGCAGCATGGGACAGGGAGGAGAAAAACTGTTTTTT | CASSMGQGGEKLFF
TRBD1 | TRBJ2-5 | NA | TRBV6-5 | TGTGCCAGCAGTTTCCACCTCGGGACAGTCGGAGAGACCCAGTACTTC | CASSFHLGTVGETQYF
NA | TRBJ1-2 | NA | TRBV25-1 | TGTGCCAGCAGTGATTCAGGGGACACAAGGGGCTACACCTTC | CASSDSGDTRGYTF
NA | TRBJ1-1 | once | TRBV5-1 | TGCGCCAGCAGCTTTGGACCTTCGGGGACTGAAGCTTTCTTT | CASSFGPSGTEAFF
NA | TRBJ2-3 | NA | TRBV19 | TGTGCCAGTAGTATAGGTGGGGGGCGAGCCACAGATACGCAGTATTTT | CASSIGGGRATDTQYF
TRBD2 | TRBJ2-7 | NA | TRBV27 | TGTGCCAGCAGTTTAGCTTTGACTAGCGCCGCCTACGAGCAGTACTTC | CASSLALTSAAYEQYF
NA | TRBJ2-3 | NA | TRBV6-5 | TGTGCCAGCAGTTACTCTGGAGCGGAGACAGATACGCAGTATTTT | CASSYSGAETDTQYF
TRBD1 | TRBJ2-2 | NA | TRBV4-2 | TGTGCCAGCAGCCCGACAGGGGCGAAAACCGGGGAGCTGTTTTTT | CASSPTGAKTGELFF
TRBD1 | TRBJ2-1 | NA | TRBV5-8 | TGTGCCAGCAGCTTTTGGGGGACAGCGGCTAATGAGCAGTTCTTC | CASSFWGTAANEQFF
NA | TRBJ1-6 | NA | TRBV28 | TGTGCCAGCAGCCCCAGAGATTCACCCCTCCACTTT | CASSPRDSPLHF
NA | TRBJ2-1 | NA | TRBV5-1 | TGCGCCAGCAGCTTAGGGAATGAGCAGTTCTTC | CASSLGNEQFF
NA | TRBJ1-5 | NA | TRBV2 | TGTGCCAGTGGAAATCAGCCCCAGCATTTT | CASGNQPQHF
NA | TRBJ2-7 | NA | TRBV28 | TGTGCCACGGAGACCTCCTACGAGCAGTACTTC | CATETSYEQYF
TRBD1 | TRBJ1-2 | NA | TRBV19 | TGTGCCAGTAGTGCGGACAGGGATTATGGCTACACCTTC | CASSADRDYGYTF